This TCR beta chain was recovered during a study of T cells in Graves' hyperthyroidism and ophthalmopathy. General study points: Patients with ophthalmopathy were separated from those with stable hyperthyroidism by a 13 V-J model.

CDR3 length: 19 amino acids. Losses at the gene ends were 1 base for V and 0 bases for J; bases not matched to a gene: 9. Germline CDR1 reads MNHEY; CDR2 reads SMNVEV (reference sequence). This clonotype has at least ten counts. Its target is unknown. TCR beta CDR3 regions were amplified from RNA transcripts. The primer set for the first-round RT-PCR of the TCR CDR3 was HTBI. Each CDR3 protein gets one entry after TCRdb re-called the multiplex PCR reads with MiXCR. The table has nearly 600,000 distinct CDR3 sequences, 14% seen once; the top ten hold 6.5% to 9%. Disease lasting under 3 months, a NOSPECS grade of at least 4, and a Clinical Activity Score of at least 3 were features of the ophthalmopathy patients. On the basis of clinical symptoms, serum thyroxine and TRAb, thyroid ultrasound and orbital computed tomography, diagnoses were made. The PBMCs were taken from under 12 ml of fresh peripheral blood.

The clonotype originates from a woman aged 18-29 years with Graves' ophthalmopathy. The chain couples TRBV27 to TRBJ1-6, with 7 bases aligning to TRBD1. The material sequenced was blood. As DNA, the CDR3 is TGTGCCAGCAGTTTATGGGGGGCAGGGGGAAGCTCCTATAATTCACCCCTCCACTTT. This sequence encodes CASSLWGAGGSSYNSPLHF.